Given below is one TCR beta chain in context. This entry is derived from a study of blood T cell repertoires in COVID-19. About the research overall: Samples came from the United States, Italy and Spain, spanning acute and convalescent COVID-19. PBMCs, B-cell-depleted T cells, or T cells were the source of the cDNA or gDNA that made up the material.

Per the original data handling: Estimation of nucleated cell counts relied on the amplification of reference gene primers. Libraries were prepared by immunoSEQ multiplex PCR; TCRdb keeps only in-frame clonotypes and omits some of them. The D gene and trimming were derived from the DNA, and the V and J assignments and clone size from that table. The data show about 250,000 clones, around 82% seen once. The receptor was isolated from a woman at least 80 years old with active or convalescent COVID-19. The sequencing input was peripheral blood.

DNA for the CDR3: TGTGCCAGCAGCTCCGGGACAGGAGGGATCGAGCAGTACTTC. It specifies CASSSGTGGIEQYF. The chain recombines TRBV6-5 with TRBJ2-7; 8 bases match TRBD1. The CDR3 extends over 14 amino acids. CDR1 is MNHEY, CDR2 SVGAGI, per germline. V lost 6 bases and J lost 6; bases outside the gene matches: 10.